This T cell receptor beta chain was sequenced in a study of blood T cell repertoires in COVID-19. The ends were cut back, 5 bases at V and 3 bases at J, with 18 bases in the middle. The CDR3 extends over 15 amino acids. Germline V lookup: CDR1 SGHKS, CDR2 YYEKEE (reference sequence). Some clones are missing from TCRdb's copy, which holds only in-frame ones; the method was immunoSEQ multiplex PCR. The repertoire holds about 100,000 clones, approximately 91% seen once, with around 2.1% in the top ten. The chain joins TRBV5-5 to TRBJ2-7; possibly TRBD2 for D (5 bases). Sequenced input: peripheral blood. The source of this sequence is a man in his fifties or sixties with active COVID-19. CDR3 region: CASREEKVSFYEQYF. CDR3 bases: TGTGCCAGCAGGGAGGAGAAGGTATCGTTCTACGAGCAGTACTTC.